The 5 T cell receptor beta chains below come from one sample, sequenced in a study of tumor-infiltrating lymphocytes in oesophageal squamous cell carcinoma. TCRdb re-called the PCR reads with MiXCR, one entry per CDR3 protein. The sample shows 19,000 or so distinct CDR3 sequences, under 40% of them seen only once. The sequenced sample was blood. All receptors derive from a male donor with esophageal squamous cell carcinoma.

J is TRBJ2-2 and V is TRBV24-1, with TRBD1 identical over 7 bases. Germline lookup yields CDR1 KGHDR and CDR2 SFDVKD. The CDR3 sequence is 15 residues long. V shed 5 bases, J shed 5 bases, and the junction held 7 bases outside the gene matches. The CDR3 loop is CATSGPTGRTGELFF. The CDR3 nucleotides are TGTGCCACCAGTGGCCCGACAGGGAGAACCGGGGAGCTGTTTTTT.

This clonotype is medium-sized (0.01 to 0.1%) within its sample. This rearrangement joins TRBV7-8 to TRBJ2-2; weak D call: TRBD2 (5 bases). This CDR3 is 16 amino acids long. V was cut by 4 bases and J by 2 bases, with 14 bases left in between. Germline V gene data show CDR1 as SGHVS and CDR2 as FQNEAQ. CDR3: CASSWESRGNTGELFF. CDR3 DNA sequence: TGTGCCAGCAGCTGGGAAAGCCGGGGAAACACCGGGGAGCTGTTTTTT.

Notes on this clonotype: A much larger clonotype is one base distant, so this may be a read error. The chain carries TRBV24-1 and TRBJ2-5; D gene ambiguous. CDR1 and CDR2 (germline): KGHDR, SFDVKD. The length of the CDR3 is 13 residues. V gave up 5 bases and J gave up 11 bases, with 17 bases separating them. CDR3 in DNA: TGTGCCACCAGTGTAAACAGTTACAATGAGCAGTACTTC. Amino acid sequence: CATSVNSYNEQYF.

This clonotype was recorded at least ten times. V and J are TRBV6-1 and TRBJ2-5, with a tentative D call TRBD1 (6 bases). Trimming removed 8 bases from V and 11 bases from J, with 15 bases in between. Per germline, CDR1 MNHNS and CDR2 SASEGT. The CDR3 contains 11 residues. The CDR3 DNA sequence: TGTGCCAGCGGACAGTTCGCTGAGCAGTACTTC. Residues: CASGQFAEQYF.

The rearrangement links TRBV24-1 to TRBJ2-1; the D gene is possibly TRBD2 (6 bases). The J call is doubtful: the DNA matches TRBJ2-7 better. Germline V gives CDR1 KGHDR, CDR2 SFDVKD. There are 13 residues in the CDR3. CDR3 protein: CATSVAGTYEQYF. The CDR3 bases are TGTGCCACCAGTGTGGCGGGAACCTACGAGCAGTACTTC.